This T cell receptor beta chain was profiled in a study of blood T cell repertoires in COVID-19. Study background: COVID-19 samples from acute and convalescent phases originated in the United States, Italy and Spain.

The CDR3 runs 13 residues. Trimming stripped 6 bases from V and 9 bases from J, with 15 bases between. The germline V gene has CDR1 LNHDA and CDR2 SQIVND (reference sequence). Original methodology: Amplified reference gene primers provided the basis for estimating nucleated cell counts. Repertoires were generated with immunoSEQ multiplex PCR, while TCRdb's copy carries only in-frame clones and drops some. Clonal size and the V and J genes are those of that table, whereas D and trimming came from the DNA. The sample holds some 200,000 clones; more than 70% are singletons and the top ten take over 7%. Across 20 to 25 US areas, participants ranged in age from about 18 to 90 years. Which cohort a participant joined came from the clinical history participants gave.

Sequencing was done on a sample of PBMCs or T cells enriched from blood (not recorded which). The chain employs TRBV19 and TRBJ2-1; a weak D match, TRBD1 (6 bases). This sequence was found in a woman in her thirties or forties with acute COVID-19. CDR3 residues: CASSRQVRGEQFF. Here the CDR3 DNA reads TGTGCCAGTAGCCGACAGGTCAGAGGTGAGCAGTTCTTC.